This T cell receptor (beta chain) emerged from a study of Ad26.COV2.S vaccination and SARS-CoV-2 variants. Study-level points and caveats: Recipients of either vaccine or placebo displayed similar breadth of non-spike TCRs. Vaccine recipients showed a spike-specific TCR breadth that was higher than in placebo recipients. The TCR breadth and depth analyses may have understated or missed part of the total T cell responses. The authors reported substantial breadth in spike-specific CD8+ and CD4+ T cell responses after vaccination.

Assay: immunoSEQ multiplex PCR; the TCRdb copy retains only in-frame clones and omits some. The data show more than 150,000 clones, approximately 88% seen once. Germline CDR1 ENHRY, CDR2 SYGVKD. Trimming pared 3 bases from V and 8 bases from J, leaving 13 bases between. The CDR3 extends over 13 amino acids. Of note for this clone: Its cognate antigen is unknown.

Sequencing was performed on peripheral blood, taken after recovery from COVID-19. This sequence originates from a human donor who had recovered from COVID-19. The rearrangement joins TRBV10-3 to TRBJ1-2; D unclear. CDR3 sequence reads: CAISESPQSGYTF. The CDR3 coding sequence is TGTGCCATCAGTGAATCGCCCCAGTCCGGCTACACCTTC.